The present TCR beta chain was sequenced within a study of blood T cell repertoires in COVID-19. Study background: Specimens from acute and convalescent COVID-19 originated in the United States, Italy and Spain. In each case, the material was cDNA or gDNA derived from T cells, B-cell-depleted T cells, or PBMCs.

Trimming pared 4 bases from V and 0 bases from J, leaving 13 bases between. This CDR3 contains 16 residues. Germline V gene lookup returns CDR1 ENHRY and CDR2 SYGVKD. As processed by the authors: Quantification of nucleated cells was approximated via reference gene primer amplification. The protocol was immunoSEQ multiplex PCR, while the TCRdb copy is restricted to in-frame clones and leaves out a portion. From that table come the V and J calls and clone size; the DNA was used to work out D and trimming. The data contain 40,000 to 50,000 clones, 86% of them singletons. The sequence was collected from a woman in her fifties or sixties with acute or convalescent COVID-19. This chain connects TRBV10-3 to TRBJ1-3; the D is unclear. What was sequenced was peripheral blood. The CDR3 reads CAISALSSRSGNTIYF. CDR3 coding DNA: TGTGCCATCAGTGCATTAAGCTCCCGCTCTGGAAACACCATATATTTT.